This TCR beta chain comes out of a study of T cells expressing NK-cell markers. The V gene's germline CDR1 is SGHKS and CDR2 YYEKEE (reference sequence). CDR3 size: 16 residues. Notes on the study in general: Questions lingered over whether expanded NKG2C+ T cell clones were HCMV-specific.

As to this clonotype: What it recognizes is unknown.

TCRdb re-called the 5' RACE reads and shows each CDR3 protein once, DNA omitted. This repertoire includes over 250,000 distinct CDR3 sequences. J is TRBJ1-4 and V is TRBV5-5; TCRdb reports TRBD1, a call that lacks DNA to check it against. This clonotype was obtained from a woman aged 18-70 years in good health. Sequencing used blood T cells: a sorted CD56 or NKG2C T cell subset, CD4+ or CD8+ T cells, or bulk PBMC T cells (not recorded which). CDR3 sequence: CASSPTTGTTNEKLFF.